Sequencing of this TCR beta chain was carried out in a study of blood T cell repertoires in COVID-19. Study summary: The origin of the acute and convalescent COVID-19 samples was the United States, Italy and Spain. In each case, the material was cDNA or gDNA derived from T cells, B-cell-depleted T cells, or PBMCs.

Germline loops: CDR1 MDHEN, CDR2 SYDVKM. Trimming cost V 2 bases and J 7 bases; bases outside gene matches: 9. This CDR3 has 16 amino acids. In the authors' workflow: Estimation of nucleated cell counts was performed using reference gene primer amplification. Clones were sequenced by immunoSEQ multiplex PCR, and TCRdb holds only the in-frame ones, with some missing. V and J calls plus clone size are reproduced from that table; the DNA served to infer D and trimming. This sample yields 250,000 to 300,000 clones, of which more than 75% are seen a single time; around 1.5% belongs to the top ten. What was sequenced was peripheral blood. The gene calls are TRBV28 and TRBJ1-4, with 8 bases matching TRBD1. This clonotype originated in a woman in her 40s who had recovered from COVID-19. DNA of the CDR3: TGTGCCAGCAGTTTAGACCCAGGGGGCGTAATTGAAAAACTGTTTTTT. Protein: CASSLDPGGVIEKLFF.